This T cell receptor (beta chain) comes out of a study of CD4 T cell repertoires in COVID-19. Looking at the study overall: After nine to ten days of IL-2 expansion, CFSE-low cells were relabeled and restimulated with other coronavirus spikes.

Study conclusions and caveats: SARS-CoV and/or HKU1 spike cultures shared between roughly 7 and 26% of SARS-CoV-2 clonotypes. Two or all three memory subsets shared several highly expanded SARS-CoV-2-reactive clonotypes.

The sample holds one count of this clone. Its antigen is as yet unknown. Data came from immunoSEQ multiplex PCR; TCRdb stores just in-frame clones and leaves some out. The table records more than 20,000 clones, 93% of them present only once. V gave up 5 bases and J gave up 6 bases, with 14 bases separating them. This CDR3 is built from 13 residues. The memory T cells were sequenced right after ex vivo isolation, without culture. This chain joins TRBV23-1 and TRBJ2-7; TRBD1 is a possible D gene (5 bases). TRBV23-1 is known as an ORF, though its function is uncertain. The TCR was taken from a human donor who had COVID-19. The sample here was circulating follicular helper CD4+ T cells (cTfh) from blood, taken before the COVID-19 pandemic. As DNA, the CDR3 is TGCGCCAGCAGTTATACAGGTCTAGGCGAGCAGTACTTC. This encodes CASSYTGLGEQYF.